The clone carrying this T cell receptor (beta chain) was seen ten or more times. Its antigen remains unknown. This entry is derived from a study of regulatory T cells in long-lasting Graves disease. As to time point: persistent/refractory GD, antithyroid drugs over 5 years with positive TRAb. The TCR library used RNA extracted from PBMCs. Roughly 8.4 milliliters of peripheral blood were drawn into EDTA tubes. For TCR beta, libraries came from iRepertoire HTBI primers and Arm-PCR of CDR3 regions. TCRdb re-analysed the multiplex PCR reads in MiXCR, keeping a single row per CDR3 protein. The sample gives a few hundred thousand distinct CDR3 sequences, 21% of which show up once; 13% to 15% is in the top ten. Findings and limits, study-wide: Shared public clonotypes totalled about 2,800 in persistent patients, compared with roughly 970 in new patients.

Sequences were derived from peripheral blood mononuclear cells (PBMCs), sampled when the disease was refractory, from a patient treated with antithyroid drugs. This TCR came from a female donor with Graves disease.

The CDR3 protein is CASSLPRDTDPEQYF. In nucleotides, the CDR3 is TGTGCCAGCAGTTTGCCCCGGGACACGGACCCCGAGCAGTACTTC. The rearrangement joins TRBV28 to TRBJ2-7; possibly TRBD1 for D (6 bases). V shed 3 bases and J shed 6 bases, with 18 bases lying between them. This CDR3 has 15 amino acids. In germline, CDR1 is MDHEN, CDR2 SYDVKM.